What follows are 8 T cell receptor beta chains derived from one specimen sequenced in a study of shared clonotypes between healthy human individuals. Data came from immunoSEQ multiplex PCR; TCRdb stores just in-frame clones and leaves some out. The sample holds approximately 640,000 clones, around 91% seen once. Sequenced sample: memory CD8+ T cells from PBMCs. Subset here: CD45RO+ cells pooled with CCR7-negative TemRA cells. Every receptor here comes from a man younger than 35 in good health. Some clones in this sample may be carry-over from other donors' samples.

The CDR3 DNA follows: TGTGCCAGCAGTGAACTGACCAGCAATCAGCCCCAGCATTTT. This translates into CASSELTSNQPQHF. This rearrangement joins TRBV6-1 to TRBJ1-5; D is uncertain. The CDR3 totals 14 residues. The V end was cut by 2 bases, the J end by 1 base, with 6 bases between. Germline loops: CDR1 MNHNS, CDR2 SASEGT.

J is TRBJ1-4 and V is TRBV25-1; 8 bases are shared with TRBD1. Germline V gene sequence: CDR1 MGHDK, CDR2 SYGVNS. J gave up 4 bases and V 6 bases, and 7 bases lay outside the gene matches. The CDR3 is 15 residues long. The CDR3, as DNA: TGTGCCAGCAGCGACCCGGGACAGGTTAATGAAAAACTGTTTTTT. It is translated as CASSDPGQVNEKLFF.

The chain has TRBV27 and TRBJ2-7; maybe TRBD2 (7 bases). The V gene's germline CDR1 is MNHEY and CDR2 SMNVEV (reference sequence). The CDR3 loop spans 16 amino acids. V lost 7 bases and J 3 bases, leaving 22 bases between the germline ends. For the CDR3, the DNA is TGTGCCAGCATTGGGGAGGGGGGAGCGAACCGCTACGAGCAGTACTTC. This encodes CASIGEGGANRYEQYF.

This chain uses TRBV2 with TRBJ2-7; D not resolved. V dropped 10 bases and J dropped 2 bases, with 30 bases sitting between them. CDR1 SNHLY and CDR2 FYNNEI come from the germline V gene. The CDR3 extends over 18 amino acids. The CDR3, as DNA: TGTGCCACGATCGCCACGCCCTCGGCGAGCAGGAACACCTACGAGCAGTACTTC. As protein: CATIATPSASRNTYEQYF.

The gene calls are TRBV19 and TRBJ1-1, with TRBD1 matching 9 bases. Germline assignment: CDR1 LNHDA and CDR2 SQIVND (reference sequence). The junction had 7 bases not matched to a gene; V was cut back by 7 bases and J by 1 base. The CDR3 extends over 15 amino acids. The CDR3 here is CASMNRGHENTEAFF. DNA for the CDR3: TGTGCCAGTATGAACAGGGGGCATGAGAACACTGAAGCTTTCTTT.

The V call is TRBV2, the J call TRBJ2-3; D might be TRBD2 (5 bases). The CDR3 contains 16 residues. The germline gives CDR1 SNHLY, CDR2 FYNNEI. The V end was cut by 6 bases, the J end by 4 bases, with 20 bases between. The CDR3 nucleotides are TGTGCCAGCAGCGCAATCGGAGAGGAGGACGCAGATACGCAGTATTTT. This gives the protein CASSAIGEEDADTQYF.

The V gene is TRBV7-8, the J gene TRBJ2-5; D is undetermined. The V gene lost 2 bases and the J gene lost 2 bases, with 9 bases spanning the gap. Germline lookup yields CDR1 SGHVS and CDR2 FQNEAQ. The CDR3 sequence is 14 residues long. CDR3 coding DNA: TGTGCCAGCAGCTTAAAGACCCCACAAGAGACCCAGTACTTC. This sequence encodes CASSLKTPQETQYF.

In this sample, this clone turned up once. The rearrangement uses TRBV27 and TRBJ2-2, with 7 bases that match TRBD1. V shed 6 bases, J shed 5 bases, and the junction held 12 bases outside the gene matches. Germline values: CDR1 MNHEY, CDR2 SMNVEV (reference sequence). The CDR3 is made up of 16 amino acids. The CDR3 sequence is CASSRIILQGTGELFF. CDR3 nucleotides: TGTGCCAGCAGCCGCATAATACTACAGGGGACCGGGGAGCTGTTTTTT.